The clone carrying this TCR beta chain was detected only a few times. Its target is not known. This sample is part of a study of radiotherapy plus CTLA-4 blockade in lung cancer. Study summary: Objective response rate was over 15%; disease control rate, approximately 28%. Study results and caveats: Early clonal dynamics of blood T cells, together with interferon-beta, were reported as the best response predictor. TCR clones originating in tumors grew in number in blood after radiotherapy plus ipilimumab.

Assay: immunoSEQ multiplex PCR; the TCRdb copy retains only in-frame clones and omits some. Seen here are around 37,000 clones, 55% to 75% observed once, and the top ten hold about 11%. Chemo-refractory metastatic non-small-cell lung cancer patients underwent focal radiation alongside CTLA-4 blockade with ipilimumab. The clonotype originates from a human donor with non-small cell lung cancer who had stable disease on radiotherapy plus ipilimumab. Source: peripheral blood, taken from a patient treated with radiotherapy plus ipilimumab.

The CDR3 protein is CASSPRTSGGNRVHEQYF. In nucleotides, the CDR3 is TGTGCCAGCAGCCCCCGGACTAGCGGGGGGAATAGGGTCCACGAGCAGTACTTC. This chain uses TRBV11-3 with TRBJ2-7, with 14 nucleotides matching TRBD2. This CDR3 is 18 amino acids long. Looked up from germline, CDR1 is SGHNT and CDR2 is YENEEA. V was pared by 5 bases and J by 5 bases, with 14 bases of the junction left unmatched.